This TCR beta chain comes out of a study of T cells in Graves' hyperthyroidism and ophthalmopathy. TCR beta CDR3 regions were amplified from RNA transcripts. The HTBI primer set served for first-round RT-PCR of the TCR CDR3. Using its own MiXCR run on the multiplex PCR reads, TCRdb lists one record per CDR3 protein. The repertoire holds roughly 380,000 distinct CDR3 sequences, with roughly an eighth as singletons. This clonotype showed up just a few times. The antigen remains unidentified. The CDR3 contains 12 residues. Germline CDR1 DFQATT, CDR2 SNEGSKA (reference sequence). V lost 3 bases to trimming and J lost 5 bases, with 8 bases between them. Study-level points and caveats: Onset of ophthalmopathy came a median around 6.5 months after the model predicted it.

This chain links TRBV20-1 with TRBJ1-5; D ambiguous. The receptor was isolated from a woman aged 18-29 years with Graves' hyperthyroidism. Sequenced material: blood. The CDR3 reads CSASILDQPQHF. In DNA, the CDR3 is TGCAGTGCTAGCATACTTGATCAGCCCCAGCATTTT.